The 18 T cell receptor beta chains reported below all come from one sample, sequenced in a study of T cells after yellow fever vaccination (dated by TCRdb to about 2019). In light of the paper, this sample's treatment or condition label describes: live attenuated yellow fever vaccine strain. Library construction relied on 5' RACE. Instrument used: Illumina HiSeq 2500. TCRdb's own reprocessing of the public reads used fastp at Q25 and MiXCR and kept productive beta chains. Each entry merges the rows of one CDR3 protein and shows their most common DNA and genes. This sample lists 60,000 to 75,000 distinct CDR3 sequences; around 7% were detected once. About 40% of the sample rests with the top ten. The starting material was CD8+ T cells sorted from PBMCs, obtained about 41 days after the first yellow fever vaccination. The receptors derive from a man in his late teens or twenties who received the YFV17D yellow fever vaccine.

In this sample, this clonotype turned up many times. The chain is built from TRBV27 and TRBJ1-1, with 7 bases aligning to TRBD1. With V trimmed by 7 bases and J by 3 bases, 8 bases remained unmatched. The CDR3 consists of 14 residues. CDR1 and CDR2 from the germline V gene are MNHEY and SMNVEV (reference sequence). CDR3 nucleotides: TGTGCCAGCAAGCAACGGGACAGCTACACTGAAGCTTTCTTT. This sequence encodes CASKQRDSYTEAFF.

This clonotype has a count of ten or more. The chain links TRBV27 to TRBJ2-4; tentatively, D is TRBD2 (5 bases). The CDR3 spans 13 residues. Looked up from germline, CDR1 is MNHEY and CDR2 is SMNVEV (reference sequence). V was trimmed by 3 bases and J by 9 bases, leaving 12 bases between them. The CDR3 DNA reads as TGTGCCAGCAGTTTCGGGATCTCTACCATTCAGTACTTC. Amino acids: CASSFGISTIQYF.

This clonotype has just a few counts. The genes are TRBV4-3 and TRBJ2-5, with D uncertain. Trimming shortened V by 1 base and J by 2 bases, and 11 bases separated the two germline ends. This CDR3 is 15 amino acids long. The V gene's germline CDR1 is LGHNA and CDR2 YSLEER. CDR3 region: CASSQGPGRQETQYF. Here the CDR3 DNA reads TGCGCCAGCAGCCAAGGGCCGGGTCGACAAGAGACCCAGTACTTC.

The table lists this clonotype with many counts. V is TRBV5-6 and J is TRBJ2-5, with D possibly being TRBD1 (7 bases). The CDR3 extends over 16 amino acids. V lost 5 bases, J lost 1 base, and 18 bases lay in between. In germline, CDR1 is SGHDT, CDR2 YYEEEE. The CDR3 loop is CASSQWPGGFQETQYF. DNA of the CDR3: TGTGCCAGCAGTCAGTGGCCAGGGGGGTTCCAAGAGACCCAGTACTTC.

This clonotype was found many times. The chain employs TRBV7-9 and TRBJ2-3; 9 nucleotides line up with TRBD2. Per the germline V gene, CDR1 is SEHNR and CDR2 is FQNEAQ (reference sequence). The junction had 7 bases not matched to a gene; V was cut back by 8 bases and J by 1 base. This CDR3 contains 15 residues. DNA for the CDR3: TGTGCCAGCTCGGGCGAGCGGGGGGGCACAGATACGCAGTATTTT. Protein product: CASSGERGGTDTQYF. The full variable domain, its missing parts supplied by reference TRBV7-9 and TRBJ2-3, is DTGVSQNPRHKITKRGQNVTFRCDPISEHNRLYWYRQTLGQGPEFLTYFQNEAQLEKSRLLSDRFSAERPKGSFSTLEIQRTEQGDSAMYLCASSGERGGTDTQYFGPGTRLTVL.

Ten or more counts support this clonotype. The rearrangement links TRBV6-2 or TRBV6-3 to TRBJ2-1; 8 bases fit TRBD1. With 6 bases clipped from V and 2 bases from J, the junction kept 6 bases outside the gene matches. CDR3 length: 15 amino acids. CDR1 is MNHEY and CDR2 is SVGEGT in the germline V gene. The CDR3 loop reads CASSPGQVPYNEQFF. CDR3 coding DNA: TGTGCCAGCAGCCCGGGACAGGTTCCCTACAATGAGCAGTTCTTC.

This clonotype was recorded many times. This chain uses TRBV6-2 or TRBV6-3 with TRBJ2-1; D ambiguous. CDR1 and CDR2 from the germline V gene are MNHEY and SVGEGT. Deletions cut 8 bases from V and 0 bases from J, with 11 bases between. CDR3 size: 14 residues. The CDR3 loop is CASSLLSSYNEQFF. CDR3 sequence (DNA): TGTGCCAGCTCCTTATTAAGCTCCTACAATGAGCAGTTCTTC.

At least ten counts were recorded for this clonotype. The chain links TRBV4-3 to TRBJ2-5; weak D call: TRBD1 (5 bases). V was trimmed by 1 base and J by 1 base, leaving 13 bases between them. Germline V lookup: CDR1 LGHNA, CDR2 YSLEER. CDR3 size: 16 residues. CDR3 coding DNA: TGCGCCAGCAGCCAAGGCTTGACAGCTACCCAAGAGACCCAGTACTTC. It yields the protein CASSQGLTATQETQYF.

In its sample, this clonotype was seen a few times. The rearrangement links TRBV27 to TRBJ2-1; unclear D gene. The germline CDR1 and CDR2 sequences are MNHEY and SMNVEV (reference sequence). The CDR3 runs 15 residues. V shed 3 bases and J shed 7 bases, with 16 bases lying between them. This CDR3 is CASSLVRLIMNEQFF. In DNA, the CDR3 is TGTGCCAGCAGTTTGGTGCGTCTGATTATGAATGAGCAGTTCTTC.

This clonotype has ten or more counts. V usage is TRBV4-3 and J usage is TRBJ2-7; D is unresolved. In germline, CDR1 is LGHNA, CDR2 YSLEER. The V end lost 0 bases, the J end lost 0 bases, and 15 bases lay between the germline ends. CDR3 length: 17 residues. DNA for the CDR3: TGCGCCAGCAGCCAAGATCGTGGGGATCGGGTCTCCTACGAGCAGTACTTC. Amino acids: CASSQDRGDRVSYEQYF.

The chain couples TRBV6-2 or TRBV6-3 to TRBJ2-7, with D perhaps matching TRBD1 (7 bases). This CDR3 is built from 16 residues. Trimming cost V 8 bases and J 0 bases, with 20 bases left between them. Germline CDR1 is MNHEY and CDR2 is SVGEGT. CDR3 DNA sequence: TGTGCCAGCCAGGGGGGACCTACTTCGAGCTCCTACGAGCAGTACTTC. As protein: CASQGGPTSSSYEQYF.

This clonotype was recorded a few times. This rearrangement joins TRBV4-1 to TRBJ2-7, with TRBD2 identical over 10 bases. Trimming cost V 3 bases and J 4 bases; bases outside gene matches: 9. Looked up from germline, CDR1 is MGHRA and CDR2 is YSYEKL. The CDR3 spans 16 residues. The CDR3 loop is CASSQLPLAGEYEQYV. In nucleotides, the CDR3 is TGCGCCAGCAGCCAGTTACCGCTAGCGGGGGAGTACGAGCAGTACGTC.

This clonotype showed up many times. The chain combines TRBV7-2 with TRBJ2-3, with D possibly being TRBD1 (6 bases). In germline, CDR1 is SGHTA, CDR2 FQGNSA. With 1 base removed from V and 10 bases from J, the gap between germline ends came to 15 bases. The CDR3 spans 14 residues. Written as DNA, the CDR3 is TGTGCCAGCAGCTTAGGGTCTAGGACAGTCCCGCAGTATTTT. Protein sequence: CASSLGSRTVPQYF. The full variable domain, rest sourced from reference TRBV7-2 and TRBJ2-3, is GAGVSQSPSNKVTEKGKDVELRCDPISGHTALYWYRQSLGQGLEFLIYFQGNSAPDKSGLPSDRFSAERTGGSVSTLTIQRTQQEDSAVYLCASSLGSRTVPQYFGPGTRLTVL.

This clonotype was counted between two and nine times. The rearrangement links TRBV4-1 to TRBJ1-1; D is undetermined. Germline CDR1 reads MGHRA; CDR2 reads YSYEKL. CDR3 length equals 16 residues. V gave up 0 bases and J gave up 0 bases, with 11 bases separating them. The CDR3 sequence: CASSQDAGNMNTEAFF. The CDR3, as DNA: TGCGCCAGCAGCCAAGACGCAGGCAACATGAACACTGAAGCTTTCTTT.

The V call is TRBV12-3 or TRBV12-4, the J call TRBJ1-2, with 9 bases that match TRBD1. The CDR3 sequence is 13 residues long. With 4 bases clipped from V and 12 bases from J, the junction kept 9 bases outside the gene matches. CDR3 nucleotide sequence: TGTGCCAGCAGTTGGGGACAGGGTCTCGTCGACACCTTC. Amino acids: CASSWGQGLVDTF.

As to this clonotype: A junction boundary mismatches the germline segment, possibly from a read error. The rearrangement joins TRBV3-1 to TRBJ2-2; D remains unclear. Germline CDR1 reads LGHDT; CDR2 reads YNNKEL (reference sequence). This CDR3 spans 17 amino acids. The CDR3 here is CASTQQPPWGNTGELFF. In DNA form, the CDR3 reads TGTGCCAGCACCCAACAGCCCCCCTGGGGGAACACCGGGGAGCTGTTTTTT.

The V gene is TRBV6-5, the J gene TRBJ1-5; D possibly corresponds to TRBD1 (5 bases). Germline V gives CDR1 MNHEY, CDR2 SVGAGI. V was cut by 3 bases and J by 7 bases, with 13 bases left in between. The CDR3 covers 14 residues. The DNA of the CDR3 is TGTGCCAGCAGTTATGGCAGGGTAGGCCAGCCCCAGCATTTT. As protein: CASSYGRVGQPQHF.

This clonotype was detected many times. CDR3 region: CASSQEGLADTQYF. The CDR3 DNA sequence: TGCGCCAGCAGCCAAGAGGGATTAGCAGATACGCAGTATTTT. J is TRBJ2-3 and V is TRBV4-3; D is undetermined. CDR1 is LGHNA and CDR2 is YSLEER in the germline V gene. The V gene lost 0 bases and the J gene lost 4 bases, with 8 bases spanning the gap. This CDR3 contains 14 residues.